Included here is one T cell receptor beta chain sequence, with context. Its antigen is not known. This entry comes from a study of beta chain features in type 1 diabetes. Study details: Investigators examined 85 million to 110 million sorted cells across all samples. The study, taken as a whole, reports: At VDJ recombination sites, type 1 diabetes patients had fewer insertions and more deleted nucleotides. The analysis here could not establish whether HLA type shapes TCRB rearrangement. For Type 1 diabetes patients, all four CD4+ subsets carried TCRB CDR3s that were moderately but significantly shorter.

Every bit of the isolated RNA underwent reverse transcription, so sequencing read expressed TCRB transcripts. Sequencing used immunoSEQ multiplex PCR; TCRdb keeps in-frame clones, though not all of them. The repertoire holds some 330,000 clones, with roughly 13% as singletons. The CDR3 covers 16 residues. Per the germline V gene, CDR1 is GTSNPN and CDR2 is SVGIG (reference sequence). J was trimmed by 2 bases and V by 0 bases; bases with no gene match: 4. The source material was naive CD4+ T cells from blood. The TCR sequence derives from a woman in her late teens or twenties with type 1 diabetes. The rearrangement uses TRBV30 and TRBJ2-5; 12 bases line up with TRBD2. The DNA for the CDR3 is TGTGCCTGGAGTGTGGGGCTAGCGGGAGGGCAAGAGACCCAGTACTTC. Translated, it gives CAWSVGLAGGQETQYF.